Described below is a single T cell receptor beta chain sequence and its context. The antigen is undetermined. Gene labels here are mouse ones. The read halts 1 residue ahead of the CDR3 end, with the missing end drawn from the germline J gene. The data were taken from a study of tissue T cells after allogeneic stem cell transplantation. Study-wide results and caveats: Only a limited share of tissue TCRs appeared in blood or spleen. Across patients, clones rarely overlapped, yet motif clusters were shared tissue-specifically.

V lost 4 bases, J lost 4 bases, and 14 bases lay in between. The CDR3 consists of 14 residues. The V gene's germline CDR1 is LGHNA and CDR2 YSYQKL. This sample's time point: mouse harvest day 7 after allogeneic transplant. The graft held 10^6 splenic CD5+ T cells and 10^7 T-cell-depleted bone marrow cells. Mice had MHC-mismatched B6 into BALB/c GVHD, sampled day 7 or 14. Using immunoSEQ multiplex PCR, the repertoire was profiled, and TCRdb retains in-frame clones only, with some absent. The sample has under 6,000 clones; roughly 47% are singletons. The origin of this receptor is a female BALB/c mouse given C57BL/6 T cells with graft-versus-host disease after an allogeneic hematopoietic cell transplant. This sequence joins TRBV2 and TRBJ2-7; tentatively, D is TRBD1 (6 bases). The sequencing sample was made of gut tissue. This CDR3 is CASSRHRDTYEQYF. The covered CDR3 bases are TGTGCCAGCAGCCGCCACCGGGACACATATGAACAGTAC.